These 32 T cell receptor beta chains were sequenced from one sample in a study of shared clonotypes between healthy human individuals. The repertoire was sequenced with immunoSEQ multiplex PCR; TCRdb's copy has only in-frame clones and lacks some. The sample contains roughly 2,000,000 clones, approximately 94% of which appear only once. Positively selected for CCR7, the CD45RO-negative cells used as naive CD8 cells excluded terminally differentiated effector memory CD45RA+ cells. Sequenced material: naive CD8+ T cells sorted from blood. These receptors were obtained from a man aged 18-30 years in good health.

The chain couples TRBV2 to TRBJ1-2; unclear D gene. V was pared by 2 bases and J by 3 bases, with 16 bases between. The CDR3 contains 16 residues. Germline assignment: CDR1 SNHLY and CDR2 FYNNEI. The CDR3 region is CASSETRQMKDYGYTF. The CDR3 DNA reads TGTGCCAGCAGTGAAACCCGGCAGATGAAGGACTATGGCTACACCTTC.

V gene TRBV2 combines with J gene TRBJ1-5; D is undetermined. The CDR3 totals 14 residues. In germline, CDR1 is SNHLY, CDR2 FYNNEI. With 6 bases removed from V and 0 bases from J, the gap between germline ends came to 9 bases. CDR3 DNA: TGTGCCAGCAGACTTGTGGATAGCAATCAGCCCCAGCATTTT. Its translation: CASRLVDSNQPQHF.

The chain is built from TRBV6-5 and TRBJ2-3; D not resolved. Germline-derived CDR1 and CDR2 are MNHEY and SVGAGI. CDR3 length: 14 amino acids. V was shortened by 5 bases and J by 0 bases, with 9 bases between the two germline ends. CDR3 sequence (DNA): TGTGCCAGCAGTCCCGAGCAGAGCACAGATACGCAGTATTTT. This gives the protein CASSPEQSTDTQYF.

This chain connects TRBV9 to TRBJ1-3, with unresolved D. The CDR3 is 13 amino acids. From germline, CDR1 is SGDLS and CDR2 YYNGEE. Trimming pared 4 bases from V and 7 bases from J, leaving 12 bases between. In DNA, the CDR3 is TGTGCCAGCAGCCTCCAGGACGCGAACACCATATATTTT. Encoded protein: CASSLQDANTIYF.

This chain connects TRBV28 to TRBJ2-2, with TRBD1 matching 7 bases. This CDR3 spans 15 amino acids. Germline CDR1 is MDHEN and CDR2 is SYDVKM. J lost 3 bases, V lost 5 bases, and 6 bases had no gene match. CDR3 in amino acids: CASSQTGYDTGELFF. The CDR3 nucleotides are TGTGCCAGCAGTCAGACAGGGTACGACACCGGGGAGCTGTTTTTT.

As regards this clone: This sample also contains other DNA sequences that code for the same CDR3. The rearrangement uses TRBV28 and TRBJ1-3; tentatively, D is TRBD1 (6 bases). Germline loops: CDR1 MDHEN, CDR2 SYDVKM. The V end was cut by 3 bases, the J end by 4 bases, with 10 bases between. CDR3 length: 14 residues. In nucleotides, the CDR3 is TGTGCCAGCAGTTTCCCAGGGGCCGGAAACACCATATATTTT. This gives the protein CASSFPGAGNTIYF.

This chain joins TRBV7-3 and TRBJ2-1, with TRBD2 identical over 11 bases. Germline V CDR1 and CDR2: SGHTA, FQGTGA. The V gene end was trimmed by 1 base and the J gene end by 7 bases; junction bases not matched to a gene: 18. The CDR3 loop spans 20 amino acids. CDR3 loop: CASSLISNVFSGGEPNEQFF. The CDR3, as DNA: TGTGCCAGCAGCTTAATCAGCAATGTTTTTAGCGGGGGGGAGCCTAATGAGCAGTTCTTC.

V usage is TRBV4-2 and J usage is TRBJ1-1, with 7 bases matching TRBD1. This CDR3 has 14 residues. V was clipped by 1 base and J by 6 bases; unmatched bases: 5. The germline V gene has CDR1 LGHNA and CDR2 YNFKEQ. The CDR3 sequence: CASSQAVQGPEAFF. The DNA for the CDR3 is TGTGCCAGCAGCCAAGCAGTACAGGGGCCTGAAGCTTTCTTT.

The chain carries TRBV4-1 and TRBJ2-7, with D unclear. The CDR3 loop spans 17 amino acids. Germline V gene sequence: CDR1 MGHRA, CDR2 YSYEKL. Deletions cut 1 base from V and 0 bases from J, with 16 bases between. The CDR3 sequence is CASSQGPGGTLSYEQYF. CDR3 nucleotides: TGCGCCAGCAGCCAAGGCCCAGGCGGCACACTCTCCTACGAGCAGTACTTC.

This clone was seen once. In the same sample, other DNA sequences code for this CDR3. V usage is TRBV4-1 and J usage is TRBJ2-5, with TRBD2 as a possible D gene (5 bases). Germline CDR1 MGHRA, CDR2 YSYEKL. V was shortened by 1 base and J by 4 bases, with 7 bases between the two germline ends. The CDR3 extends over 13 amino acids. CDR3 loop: CASSQASGETQYF. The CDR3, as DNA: TGCGCCAGCAGCCAAGCGAGCGGAGAGACCCAGTACTTC.

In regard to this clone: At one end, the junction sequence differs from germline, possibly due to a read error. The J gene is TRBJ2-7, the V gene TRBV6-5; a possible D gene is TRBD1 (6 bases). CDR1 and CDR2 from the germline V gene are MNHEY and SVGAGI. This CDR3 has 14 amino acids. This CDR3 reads CASNYREGAYEQYF. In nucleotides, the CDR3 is TGTGCCAGCAATTACAGGGAAGGGGCCTACGAGCAGTACTTC.

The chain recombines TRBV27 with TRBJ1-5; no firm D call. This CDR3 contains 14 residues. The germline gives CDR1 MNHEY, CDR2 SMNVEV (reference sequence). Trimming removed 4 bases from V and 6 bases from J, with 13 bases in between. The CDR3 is CASSSGQASQPQHF. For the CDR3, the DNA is TGTGCCAGCAGTTCAGGTCAGGCTAGTCAGCCCCAGCATTTT.

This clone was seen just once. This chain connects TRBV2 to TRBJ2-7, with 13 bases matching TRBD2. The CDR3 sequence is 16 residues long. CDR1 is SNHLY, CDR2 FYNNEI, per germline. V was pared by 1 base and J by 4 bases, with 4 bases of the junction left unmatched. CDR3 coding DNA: TGTGCCAGCAGTGAAGGGTCACTAGCGGGAGGGTACGAGCAGTACTTC. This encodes CASSEGSLAGGYEQYF.

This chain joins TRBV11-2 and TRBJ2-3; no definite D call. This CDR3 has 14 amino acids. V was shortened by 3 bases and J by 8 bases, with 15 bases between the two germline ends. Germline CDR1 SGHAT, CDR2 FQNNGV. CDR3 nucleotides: TGTGCCAGCAGCTTTGATCCGGAAGAAACTACGCAGTATTTT. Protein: CASSFDPEETTQYF. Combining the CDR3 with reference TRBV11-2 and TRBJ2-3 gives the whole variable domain EAGVAQSPRYKIIEKRQSVAFWCNPISGHATLYWYQQILGQGPKLLIQFQNNGVVDDSQLPKDRFSAERLKGVDSTLKIQPAKLEDSAVYLCASSFDPEETTQYFGPGTRLTVL.

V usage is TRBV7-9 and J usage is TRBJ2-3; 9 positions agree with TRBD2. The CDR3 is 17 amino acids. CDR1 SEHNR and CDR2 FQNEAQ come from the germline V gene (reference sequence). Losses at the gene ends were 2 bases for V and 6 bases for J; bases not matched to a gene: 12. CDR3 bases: TGTGCCAGCAGCTTATCGAGCGGGGGGTATCTCGGGGATACGCAGTATTTT. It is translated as CASSLSSGGYLGDTQYF. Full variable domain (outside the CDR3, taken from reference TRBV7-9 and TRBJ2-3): DTGVSQNPRHKITKRGQNVTFRCDPISEHNRLYWYRQTLGQGPEFLTYFQNEAQLEKSRLLSDRFSAERPKGSFSTLEIQRTEQGDSAMYLCASSLSSGGYLGDTQYFGPGTRLTVL.

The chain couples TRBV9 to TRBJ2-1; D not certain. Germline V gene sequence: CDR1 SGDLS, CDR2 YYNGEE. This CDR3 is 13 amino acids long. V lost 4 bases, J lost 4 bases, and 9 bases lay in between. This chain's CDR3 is CASSLTGYNEQFF. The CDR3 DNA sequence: TGTGCCAGCAGCCTCACCGGTTACAATGAGCAGTTCTTC.

The CDR3 reads CASSATSTYEQYF. The CDR3 DNA reads TGTGCCAGCAGTGCTACTAGCACCTACGAGCAGTACTTC. The rearrangement uses TRBV27 and TRBJ2-7, with a possible D match to TRBD2 (6 bases). Trimming removed 5 bases from V and 2 bases from J, with 10 bases in between. CDR1 and CDR2 (germline): MNHEY, SMNVEV (reference sequence). The length of the CDR3 is 13 residues.

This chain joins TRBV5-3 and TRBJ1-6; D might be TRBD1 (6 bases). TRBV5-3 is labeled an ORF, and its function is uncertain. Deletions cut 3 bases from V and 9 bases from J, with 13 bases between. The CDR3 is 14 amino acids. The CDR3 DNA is TGTGCCAGAAGCTATTACAGGGTAGGTTCACCCCTCCACTTT. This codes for CARSYYRVGSPLHF.

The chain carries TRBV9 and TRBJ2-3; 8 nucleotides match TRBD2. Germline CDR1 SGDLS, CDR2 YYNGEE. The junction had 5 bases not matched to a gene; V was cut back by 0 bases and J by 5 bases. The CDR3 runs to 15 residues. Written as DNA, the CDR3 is TGTGCCAGCAGCGTAGAGGGACTAGGGGGAGATACGCAGTATTTT. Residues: CASSVEGLGGDTQYF.

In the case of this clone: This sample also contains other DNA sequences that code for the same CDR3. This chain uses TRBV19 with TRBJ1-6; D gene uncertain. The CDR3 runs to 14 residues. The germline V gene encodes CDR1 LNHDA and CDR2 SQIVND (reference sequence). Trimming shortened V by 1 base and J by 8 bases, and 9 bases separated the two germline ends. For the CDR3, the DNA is TGTGCCAGTAGTATAGGTGAAGGTTATTCACCCCTCCACTTT. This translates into CASSIGEGYSPLHF.

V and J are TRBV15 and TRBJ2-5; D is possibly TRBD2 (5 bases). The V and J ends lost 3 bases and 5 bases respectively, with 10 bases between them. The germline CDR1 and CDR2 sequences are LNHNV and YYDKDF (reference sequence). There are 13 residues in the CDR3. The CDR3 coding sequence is TGTGCCACCAGCAGGGAGGATTCTGAGACCCAGTACTTC. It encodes CATSREDSETQYF.

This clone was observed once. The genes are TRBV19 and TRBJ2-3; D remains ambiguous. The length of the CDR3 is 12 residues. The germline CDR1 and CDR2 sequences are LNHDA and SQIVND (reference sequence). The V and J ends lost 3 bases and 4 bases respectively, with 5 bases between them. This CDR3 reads CASSMLADTQYF. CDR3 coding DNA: TGTGCCAGTAGTATGCTAGCAGATACGCAGTATTTT.

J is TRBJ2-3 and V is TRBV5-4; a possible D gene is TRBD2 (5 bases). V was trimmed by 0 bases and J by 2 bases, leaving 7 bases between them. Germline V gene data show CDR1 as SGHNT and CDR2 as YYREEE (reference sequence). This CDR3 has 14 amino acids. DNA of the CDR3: TGTGCCAGCAGCTTGGGGACTTACACAGATACGCAGTATTTT. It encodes CASSLGTYTDTQYF. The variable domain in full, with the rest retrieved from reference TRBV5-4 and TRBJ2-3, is ETGVTQSPTHLIKTRGQQVTLRCSSQSGHNTVSWYQQALGQGPQFIFQYYREEENGRGNFPPRFSGLQFPNYSSELNVNALELDDSALYLCASSLGTYTDTQYFGPGTRLTVL.

CDR3 protein: CSPPRPGTSGSRGTYNEQFF. The DNA for the CDR3 is TGCAGCCCCCCCCGGCCCGGGACTAGCGGGAGTCGAGGCACCTACAATGAGCAGTTCTTC. The V call is TRBV29-1, the J call TRBJ2-1, with 14 bases lining up with TRBD2. CDR3 length: 20 residues. V was clipped by 8 bases and J by 2 bases; unmatched bases: 20. Germline CDR1 and CDR2: SQVTM and ANQGSEA.

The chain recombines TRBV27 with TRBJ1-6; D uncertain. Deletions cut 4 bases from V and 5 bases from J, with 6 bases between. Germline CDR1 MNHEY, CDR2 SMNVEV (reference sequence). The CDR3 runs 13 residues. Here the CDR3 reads CASSSQNNSPLHF. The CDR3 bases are TGTGCCAGCAGTTCTCAGAATAATTCACCCCTCCACTTT.

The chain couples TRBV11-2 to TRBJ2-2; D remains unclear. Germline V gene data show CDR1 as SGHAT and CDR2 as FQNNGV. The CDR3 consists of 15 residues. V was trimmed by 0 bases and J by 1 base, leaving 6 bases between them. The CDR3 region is CASSLDTGNTGELFF. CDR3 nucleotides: TGTGCCAGCAGCTTAGATACCGGGAACACCGGGGAGCTGTTTTTT. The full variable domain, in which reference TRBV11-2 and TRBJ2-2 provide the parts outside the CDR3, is EAGVAQSPRYKIIEKRQSVAFWCNPISGHATLYWYQQILGQGPKLLIQFQNNGVVDDSQLPKDRFSAERLKGVDSTLKIQPAKLEDSAVYLCASSLDTGNTGELFFGEGSRLTVL.

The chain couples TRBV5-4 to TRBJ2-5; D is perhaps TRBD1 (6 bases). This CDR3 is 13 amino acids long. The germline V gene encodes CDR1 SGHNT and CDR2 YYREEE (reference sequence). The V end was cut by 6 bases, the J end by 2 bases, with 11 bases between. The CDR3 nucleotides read TGTGCCAGCAACTACCAGGGGCAAGAGACCCAGTACTTC. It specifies CASNYQGQETQYF.

CDR3: CASSQGLAGDTQYF. The CDR3 bases are TGTGCCAGCAGCCAAGGTCTCGCGGGAGATACGCAGTATTTT. V is TRBV14 and J is TRBJ2-3, with a tentative D call TRBD2 (5 bases). Trimming pared 1 base from V and 5 bases from J, leaving 10 bases between. The CDR3 length is 14 residues. CDR1 is SGHDN and CDR2 is FVKESK in the germline V gene.

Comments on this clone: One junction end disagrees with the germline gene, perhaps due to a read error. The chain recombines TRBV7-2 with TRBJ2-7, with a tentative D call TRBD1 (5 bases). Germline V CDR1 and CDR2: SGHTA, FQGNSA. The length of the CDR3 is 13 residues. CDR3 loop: CASSLETAYEQYF. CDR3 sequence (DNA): TGTGCCAGCAGTTTAGAGACAGCCTACGAGCAGTACTTC.

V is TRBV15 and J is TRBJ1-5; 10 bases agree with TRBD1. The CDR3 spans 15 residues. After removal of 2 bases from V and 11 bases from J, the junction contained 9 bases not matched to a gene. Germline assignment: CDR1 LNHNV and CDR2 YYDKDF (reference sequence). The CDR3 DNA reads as TGTGCCACCAGCAGAAACCGGGACAGGGGCGAGACCCAGCATTTT. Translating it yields CATSRNRDRGETQHF.

CDR3 amino acids: CASRPTGTNYGYTF. CDR3 bases: TGTGCCAGCAGACCGACAGGGACAAACTATGGCTACACCTTC. The V and J genes are TRBV28 and TRBJ1-2; 7 bases match TRBD1. Germline CDR1 reads MDHEN; CDR2 reads SYDVKM. This CDR3 is built from 14 residues. V shed 6 bases and J 2 bases; nucleotides not matched to a gene: 6.

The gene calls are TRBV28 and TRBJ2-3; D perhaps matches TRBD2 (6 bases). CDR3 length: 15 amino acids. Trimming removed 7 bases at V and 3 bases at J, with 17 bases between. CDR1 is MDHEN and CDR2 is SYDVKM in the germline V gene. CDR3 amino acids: CASTAGMAGTDTQYF. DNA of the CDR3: TGTGCCAGCACCGCCGGAATGGCGGGGACAGATACGCAGTATTTT.